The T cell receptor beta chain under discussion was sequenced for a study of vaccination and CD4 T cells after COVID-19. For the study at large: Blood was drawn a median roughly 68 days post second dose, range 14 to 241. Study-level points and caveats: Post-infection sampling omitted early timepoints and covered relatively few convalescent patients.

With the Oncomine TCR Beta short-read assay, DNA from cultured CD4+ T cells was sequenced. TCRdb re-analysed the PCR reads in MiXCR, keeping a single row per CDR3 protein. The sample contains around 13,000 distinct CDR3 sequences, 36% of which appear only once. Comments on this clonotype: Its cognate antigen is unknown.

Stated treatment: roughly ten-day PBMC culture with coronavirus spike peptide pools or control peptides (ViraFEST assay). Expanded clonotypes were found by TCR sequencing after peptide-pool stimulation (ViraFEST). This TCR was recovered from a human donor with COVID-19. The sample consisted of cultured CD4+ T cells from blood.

The CDR3 DNA reads as TGCGCCAGCAGCCAAGATTTCGACTTTCAGAGCTCTGGCTACACCTTC. It translates to CASSQDFDFQSSGYTF. V usage is TRBV4-3 and J usage is TRBJ1-2; no firm D call. The CDR3 contains 16 residues. Between the trimmed V and J ends, which lost 0 bases and 7 bases, there was a span of 18 bases. Germline lookup yields CDR1 LGHNA and CDR2 YSLEER.